This TCR beta chain emerged from a study of Graves' ophthalmopathy and Graves' hyperthyroidism. The authors amplified TCR beta CDR3 regions, and they did so from RNA transcripts for repertoire sequencing. First-round RT-PCR relied on HTBI primers, and a second-round multiplex PCR came next. TCRdb independently ran MiXCR on the multiplex PCR reads; one entry per CDR3 protein. The sample lists hundreds of thousands of distinct CDR3 sequences; just over 40% were seen once. V was pared by 3 bases and J by 6 bases, with 11 bases of the junction left unmatched. Germline V gene data show CDR1 as SGHRS and CDR2 as YFSETQ. This CDR3 has 15 amino acids.

V is TRBV5-1 and J is TRBJ2-5, with 7 bases identical to TRBD1. The sequencing input was peripheral blood. This clonotype was sampled from an adult man with Graves' ophthalmopathy. Written as DNA, the CDR3 is TGCGCCAGCAGCTCAACCGGGACAGTGGGCAAGACCCAGTACTTC. It codes for CASSSTGTVGKTQYF.